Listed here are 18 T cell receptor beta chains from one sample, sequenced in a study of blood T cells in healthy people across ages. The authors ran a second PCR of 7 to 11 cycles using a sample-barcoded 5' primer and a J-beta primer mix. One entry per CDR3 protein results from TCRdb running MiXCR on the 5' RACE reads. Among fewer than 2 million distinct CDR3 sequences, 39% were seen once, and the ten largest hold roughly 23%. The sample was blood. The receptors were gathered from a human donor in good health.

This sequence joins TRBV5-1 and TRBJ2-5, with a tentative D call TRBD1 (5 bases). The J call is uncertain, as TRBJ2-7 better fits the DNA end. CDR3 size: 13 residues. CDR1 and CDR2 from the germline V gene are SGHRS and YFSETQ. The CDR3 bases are TGCGCCAGCACAGGGTACGGTTCCTACGAGCAGTACTTC. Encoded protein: CASTGYGSYEQYF.

The CDR3, as DNA: TGTGCCAGTATTCCCTCGGAAGGGACTGAGCAGTTCTTC. Residues: CASIPSEGTEQFF. The chain couples TRBV19 to TRBJ2-1; either TRBD1 or TRBD2 may supply D (5 bases each). Germline V gives CDR1 LNHDA, CDR2 SQIVND (reference sequence). With 7 bases removed from V and 9 bases from J, the gap between germline ends came to 16 bases. The CDR3 contains 13 residues.

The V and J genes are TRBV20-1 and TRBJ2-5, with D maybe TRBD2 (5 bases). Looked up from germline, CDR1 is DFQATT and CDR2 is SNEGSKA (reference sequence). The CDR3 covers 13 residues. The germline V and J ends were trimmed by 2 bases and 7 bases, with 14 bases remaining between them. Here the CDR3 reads CSARSIGAVTQYF. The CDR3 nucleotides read TGCAGTGCTAGAAGCATAGGAGCGGTGACCCAGTACTTC.

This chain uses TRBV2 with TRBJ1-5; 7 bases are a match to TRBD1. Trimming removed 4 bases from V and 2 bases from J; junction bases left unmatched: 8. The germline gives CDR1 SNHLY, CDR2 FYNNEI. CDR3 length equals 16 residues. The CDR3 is CASSGQGGRGNQPQHF. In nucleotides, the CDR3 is TGTGCCAGCAGTGGACAGGGAGGAAGAGGCAATCAGCCCCAGCATTTT.

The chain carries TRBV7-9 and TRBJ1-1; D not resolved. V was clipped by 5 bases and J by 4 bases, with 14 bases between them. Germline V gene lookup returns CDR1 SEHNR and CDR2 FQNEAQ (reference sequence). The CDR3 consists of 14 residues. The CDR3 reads CASSAGRLRTEAFF. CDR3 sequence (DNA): TGTGCCAGCAGCGCGGGCAGGCTTCGCACTGAAGCTTTCTTT.

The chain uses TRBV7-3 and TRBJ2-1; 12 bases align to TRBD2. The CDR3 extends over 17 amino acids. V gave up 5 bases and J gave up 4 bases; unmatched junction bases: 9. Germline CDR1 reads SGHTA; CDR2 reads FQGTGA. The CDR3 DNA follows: TGTGCCAGCAGCAGCACTAGCGGGGGGTCTGATTACAATGAGCAGTTCTTC. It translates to CASSSTSGGSDYNEQFF. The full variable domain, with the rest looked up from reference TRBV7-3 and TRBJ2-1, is GAGVSQTPSNKVTEKGKYVELRCDPISGHTALYWYRQSLGQGPEFLIYFQGTGAADDSGLPNDRFFAVRPEGSVSTLKIQRTERGDSAVYLCASSSTSGGSDYNEQFFGPGTRLTVL.

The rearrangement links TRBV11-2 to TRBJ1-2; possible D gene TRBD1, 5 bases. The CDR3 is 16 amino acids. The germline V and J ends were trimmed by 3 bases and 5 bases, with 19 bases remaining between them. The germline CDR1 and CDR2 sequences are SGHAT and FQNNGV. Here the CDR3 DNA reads TGTGCCAGCAGCTTCCCCTGGGTATGGGGGGATTATGGCTACACCTTC. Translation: CASSFPWVWGDYGYTF.

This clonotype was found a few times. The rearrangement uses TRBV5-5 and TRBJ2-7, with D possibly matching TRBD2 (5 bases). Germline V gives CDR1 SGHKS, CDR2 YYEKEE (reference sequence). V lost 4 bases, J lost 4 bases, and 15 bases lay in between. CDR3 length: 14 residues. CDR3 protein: CASSPRAEKYEQYF. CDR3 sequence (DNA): TGTGCCAGCAGCCCCAGAGCGGAAAAATACGAGCAGTACTTC. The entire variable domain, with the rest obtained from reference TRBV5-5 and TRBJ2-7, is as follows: DAGVTQSPTHLIKTRGQQVTLRCSPISGHKSVSWYQQVLGQGPQFIFQYYEKEERGRGNFPDRFSARQFPNYSSELNVNALLLGDSALYLCASSPRAEKYEQYFGPGTRLTVT.

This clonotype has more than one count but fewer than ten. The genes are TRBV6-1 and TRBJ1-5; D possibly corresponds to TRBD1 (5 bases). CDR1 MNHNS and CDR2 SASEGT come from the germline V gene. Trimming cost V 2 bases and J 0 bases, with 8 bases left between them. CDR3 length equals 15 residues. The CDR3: CASSEWGDSNQPQHF. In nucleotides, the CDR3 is TGTGCCAGCAGTGAATGGGGGGATAGCAATCAGCCCCAGCATTTT.

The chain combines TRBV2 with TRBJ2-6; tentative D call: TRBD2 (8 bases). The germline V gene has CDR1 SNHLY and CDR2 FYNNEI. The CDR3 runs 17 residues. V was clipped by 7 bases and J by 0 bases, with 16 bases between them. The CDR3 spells CASTGGDRSSGANVLTF. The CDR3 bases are TGTGCCAGCACCGGGGGGGACAGAAGCTCTGGGGCCAACGTCCTGACTTTC.

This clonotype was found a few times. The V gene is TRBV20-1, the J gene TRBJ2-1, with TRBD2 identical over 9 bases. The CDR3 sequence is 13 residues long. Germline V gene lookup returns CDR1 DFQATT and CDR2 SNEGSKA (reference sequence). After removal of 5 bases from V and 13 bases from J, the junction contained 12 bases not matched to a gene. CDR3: CSAGRDVAGVQFF. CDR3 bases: TGCAGTGCTGGCCGCGACGTAGCGGGGGTCCAGTTCTTC.

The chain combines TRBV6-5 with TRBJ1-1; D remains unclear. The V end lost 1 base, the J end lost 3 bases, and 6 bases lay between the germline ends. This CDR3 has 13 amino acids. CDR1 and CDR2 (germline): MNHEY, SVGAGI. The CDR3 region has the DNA TGTGCCAGCAGTTACTACACCGACACTGAAGCTTTCTTT. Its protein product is CASSYYTDTEAFF.

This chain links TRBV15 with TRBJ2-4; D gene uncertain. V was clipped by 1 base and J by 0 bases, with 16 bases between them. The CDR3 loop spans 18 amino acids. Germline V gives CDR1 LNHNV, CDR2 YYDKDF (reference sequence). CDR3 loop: CATSRATGPLLAKNIQYF. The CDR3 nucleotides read TGTGCCACCAGCAGAGCCACCGGACCGCTTTTAGCCAAAAACATTCAGTACTTC.

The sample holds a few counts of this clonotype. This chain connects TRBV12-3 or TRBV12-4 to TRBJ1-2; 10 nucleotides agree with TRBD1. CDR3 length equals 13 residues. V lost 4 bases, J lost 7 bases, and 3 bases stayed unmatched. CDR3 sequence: CASSWTGGSGYTF. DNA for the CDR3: TGTGCCAGCAGTTGGACAGGGGGAAGTGGCTACACCTTC.

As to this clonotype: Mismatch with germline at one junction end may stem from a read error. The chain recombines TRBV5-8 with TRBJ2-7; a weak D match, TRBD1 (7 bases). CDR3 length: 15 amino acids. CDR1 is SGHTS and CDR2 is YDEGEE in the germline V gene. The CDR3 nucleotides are TGTGCTAGCAGCAAATCATCAGGGGGGAACTACGAGCAGTACTTC. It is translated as CASSKSSGGNYEQYF.

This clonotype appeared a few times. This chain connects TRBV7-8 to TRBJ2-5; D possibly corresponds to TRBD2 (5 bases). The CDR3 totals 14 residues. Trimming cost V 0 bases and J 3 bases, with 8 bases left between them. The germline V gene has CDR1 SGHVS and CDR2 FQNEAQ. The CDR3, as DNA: TGTGCCAGCAGCTTAGCGCGGGTAGAAGAGACCCAGTACTTC. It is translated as CASSLARVEETQYF. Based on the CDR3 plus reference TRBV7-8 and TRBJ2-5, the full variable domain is GAGVSQSPRYKVAKRGQDVALRCDPISGHVSLFWYQQALGQGPEFLTYFQNEAQLDKSGLPSDRFFAERPEGSVSTLKIQRTQQEDSAVYLCASSLARVEETQYFGPGTRLLVL.

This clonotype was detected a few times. The CDR3: CASTHEAGGTDTQYF. CDR3 coding DNA: TGTGCCAGCACCCATGAAGCGGGGGGCACAGATACGCAGTATTTT. The chain has TRBV2 and TRBJ2-3, with 8 bases matching TRBD2. CDR3 size: 15 residues. J gave up 1 base and V 7 bases, and 7 bases lay outside the gene matches. Looked up from germline, CDR1 is SNHLY and CDR2 is FYNNEI.

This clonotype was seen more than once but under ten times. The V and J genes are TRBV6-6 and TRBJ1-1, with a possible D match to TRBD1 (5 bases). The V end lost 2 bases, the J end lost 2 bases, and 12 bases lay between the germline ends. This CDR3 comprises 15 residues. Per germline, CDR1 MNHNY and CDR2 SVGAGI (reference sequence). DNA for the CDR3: TGTGCCAGCAGTTACGCGGGGACCCATAACACTGAAGCTTTCTTT. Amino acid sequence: CASSYAGTHNTEAFF.